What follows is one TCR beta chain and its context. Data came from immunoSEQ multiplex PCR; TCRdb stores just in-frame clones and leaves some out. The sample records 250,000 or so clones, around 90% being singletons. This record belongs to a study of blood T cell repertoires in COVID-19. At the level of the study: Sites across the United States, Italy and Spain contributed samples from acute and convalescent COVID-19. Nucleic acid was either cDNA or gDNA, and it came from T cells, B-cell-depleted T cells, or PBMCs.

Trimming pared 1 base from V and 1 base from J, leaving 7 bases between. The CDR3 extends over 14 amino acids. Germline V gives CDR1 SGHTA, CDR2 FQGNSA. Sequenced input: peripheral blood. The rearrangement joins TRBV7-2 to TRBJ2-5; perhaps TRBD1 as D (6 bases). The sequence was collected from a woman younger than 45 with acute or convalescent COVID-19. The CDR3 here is CASSLGGGQETQYF. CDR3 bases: TGTGCCAGCAGCTTAGGAGGGGGCCAAGAGACCCAGTACTTC.